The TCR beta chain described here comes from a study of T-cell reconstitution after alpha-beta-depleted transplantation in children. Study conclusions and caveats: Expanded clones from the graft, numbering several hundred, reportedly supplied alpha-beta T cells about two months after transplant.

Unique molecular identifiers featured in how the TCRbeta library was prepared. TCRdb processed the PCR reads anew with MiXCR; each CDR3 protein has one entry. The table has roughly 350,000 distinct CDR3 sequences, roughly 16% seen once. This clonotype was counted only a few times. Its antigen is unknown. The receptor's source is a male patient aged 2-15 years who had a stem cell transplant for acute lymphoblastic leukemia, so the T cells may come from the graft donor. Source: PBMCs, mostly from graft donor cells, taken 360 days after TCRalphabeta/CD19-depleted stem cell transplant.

Here the CDR3 DNA reads TGTGCCAGCAGCTGGACAGGGGACAACAATGAGCAGTTCTTC. Its protein is CASSWTGDNNEQFF. The rearrangement joins TRBV5-5 to TRBJ2-1; TRBD1 matches 9 bases. The V gene end was trimmed by 3 bases and the J gene end by 5 bases; junction bases not matched to a gene: 3. The CDR3 spans 14 residues. In germline, CDR1 is SGHKS, CDR2 YYEKEE (reference sequence).